This TCR beta chain came from a study of shared clonotypes between healthy human individuals. As for the study in general: Per donor, CD8 memory used one plate, CD8 naive used two, CD4 memory used three and CD4 naive used three.

CDR1 GTSNPN and CDR2 SVGIG come from the germline V gene (reference sequence). Trimming removed 0 bases from V and 4 bases from J, with 5 bases in between. The CDR3 sequence is 12 residues long. Broader study findings: As a rule, naive subsets had a larger estimated richness than memory subsets. Sequencing depth was expected to affect clonotype sharing among donors.

Positive CCR7 selection of CD45RO-negative cells yielded the naive CD8 cells, and terminally differentiated effector memory CD45RA+ cells were excluded. A word on this clone: What it binds is not known. The sample holds other DNA sequences that translate to the same CDR3.

Genomic DNA of every subset was divided equally among multiple immunoSEQ plates. Repertoires were generated with immunoSEQ multiplex PCR, while TCRdb's copy carries only in-frame clones and drops some. The sample records about 2 million clones, about 95% being singletons. This clonotype was obtained from a man aged 18 to 30 in good health. The chain employs TRBV30 and TRBJ2-3, with D possibly matching TRBD1 (5 bases). The sequenced material came from naive CD8+ T cells sorted from blood. The CDR3 loop is CAWSVGADTQYF. DNA of the CDR3: TGTGCCTGGAGTGTAGGGGCAGATACGCAGTATTTT.